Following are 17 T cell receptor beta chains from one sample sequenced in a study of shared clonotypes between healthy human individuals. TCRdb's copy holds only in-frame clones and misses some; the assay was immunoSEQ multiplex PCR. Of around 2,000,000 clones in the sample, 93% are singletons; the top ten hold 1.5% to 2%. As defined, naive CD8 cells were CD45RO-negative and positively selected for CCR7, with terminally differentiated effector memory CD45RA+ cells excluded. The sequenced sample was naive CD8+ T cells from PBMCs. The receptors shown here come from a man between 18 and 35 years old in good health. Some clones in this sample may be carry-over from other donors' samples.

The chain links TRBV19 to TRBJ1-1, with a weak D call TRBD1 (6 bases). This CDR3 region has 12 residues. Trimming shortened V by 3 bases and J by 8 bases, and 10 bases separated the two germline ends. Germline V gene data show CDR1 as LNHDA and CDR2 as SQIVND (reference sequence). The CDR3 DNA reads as TGTGCCAGTAGTATCCGGGGGCTCGAAGCTTTCTTT. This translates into CASSIRGLEAFF.

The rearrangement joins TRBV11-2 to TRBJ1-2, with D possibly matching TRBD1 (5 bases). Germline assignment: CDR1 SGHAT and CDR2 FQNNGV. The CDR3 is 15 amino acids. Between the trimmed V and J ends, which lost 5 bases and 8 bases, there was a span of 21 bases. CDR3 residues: CASSPTGTVIVGYTF. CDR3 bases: TGTGCCAGCAGCCCAACCGGGACCGTTATCGTGGGCTACACCTTC. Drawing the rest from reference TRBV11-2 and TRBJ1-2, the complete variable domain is EAGVAQSPRYKIIEKRQSVAFWCNPISGHATLYWYQQILGQGPKLLIQFQNNGVVDDSQLPKDRFSAERLKGVDSTLKIQPAKLEDSAVYLCASSPTGTVIVGYTFGSGTRLTVV.

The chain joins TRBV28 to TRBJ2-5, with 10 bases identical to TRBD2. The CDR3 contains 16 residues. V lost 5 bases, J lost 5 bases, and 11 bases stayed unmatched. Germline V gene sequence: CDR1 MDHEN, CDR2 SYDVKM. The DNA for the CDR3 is TGTGCCAGCAGTCCTATAAACCTAGCGGGAGTTGAGACCCAGTACTTC. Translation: CASSPINLAGVETQYF.

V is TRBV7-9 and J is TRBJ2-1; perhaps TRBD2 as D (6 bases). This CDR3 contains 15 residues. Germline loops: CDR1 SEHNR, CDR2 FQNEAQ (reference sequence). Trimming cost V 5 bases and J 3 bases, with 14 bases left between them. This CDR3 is CASSPPGSGYNEQFF. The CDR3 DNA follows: TGTGCCAGCAGCCCCCCCGGGAGCGGCTACAATGAGCAGTTCTTC.

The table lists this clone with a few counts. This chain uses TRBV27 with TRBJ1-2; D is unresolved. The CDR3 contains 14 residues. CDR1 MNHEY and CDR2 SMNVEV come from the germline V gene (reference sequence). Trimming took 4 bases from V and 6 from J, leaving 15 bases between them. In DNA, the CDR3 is TGTGCCAGCAGTTCCGGGTCCTTGAGGGATGGCTACACCTTC. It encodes CASSSGSLRDGYTF.

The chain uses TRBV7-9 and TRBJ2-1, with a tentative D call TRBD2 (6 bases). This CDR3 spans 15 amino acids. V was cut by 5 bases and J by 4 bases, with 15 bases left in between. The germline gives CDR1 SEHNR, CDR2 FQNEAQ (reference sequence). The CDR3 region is CASSTFVGGYNEQFF. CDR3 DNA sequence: TGTGCCAGCAGCACCTTCGTCGGGGGTTACAATGAGCAGTTCTTC.

The CDR3, as DNA: TGTGCCAGCAGCCCCTCCCGGGTCTATAGCAATCAGCCCCAGCATTTT. It yields the protein CASSPSRVYSNQPQHF. This chain joins TRBV7-8 and TRBJ1-5; no firm D call. This CDR3 comprises 16 residues. The germline V gene has CDR1 SGHVS and CDR2 FQNEAQ. V was cut by 5 bases and J by 0 bases, with 14 bases left in between.

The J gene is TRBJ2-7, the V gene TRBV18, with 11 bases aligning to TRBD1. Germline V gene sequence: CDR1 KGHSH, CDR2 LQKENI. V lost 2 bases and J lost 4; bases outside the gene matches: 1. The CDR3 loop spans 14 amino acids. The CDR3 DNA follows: TGTGCCAGCTCACCAGGGACAGGGGGGTACGAGCAGTACTTC. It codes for CASSPGTGGYEQYF. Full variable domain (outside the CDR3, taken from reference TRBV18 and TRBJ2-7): NAGVMQNPRHLVRRRGQEARLRCSPMKGHSHVYWYRQLPEEGLKFMVYLQKENIIDESGMPKERFSAEFPKEGPSILRIQQVVRGDSAAYFCASSPGTGGYEQYFGPGTRLTVT.

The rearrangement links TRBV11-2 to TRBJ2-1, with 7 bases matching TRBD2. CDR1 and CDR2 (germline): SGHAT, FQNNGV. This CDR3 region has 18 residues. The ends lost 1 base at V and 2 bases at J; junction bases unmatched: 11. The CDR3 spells CASSLVGGSLKAYNEQFF. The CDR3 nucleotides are TGTGCCAGCAGCTTAGTGGGAGGGTCCCTAAAGGCCTACAATGAGCAGTTCTTC.

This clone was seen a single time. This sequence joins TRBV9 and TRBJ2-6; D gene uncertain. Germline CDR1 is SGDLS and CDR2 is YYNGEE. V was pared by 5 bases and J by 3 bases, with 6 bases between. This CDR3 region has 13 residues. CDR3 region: CASSGHGANVLTF. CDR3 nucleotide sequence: TGTGCCAGCAGTGGGCATGGGGCCAACGTCCTGACTTTC.

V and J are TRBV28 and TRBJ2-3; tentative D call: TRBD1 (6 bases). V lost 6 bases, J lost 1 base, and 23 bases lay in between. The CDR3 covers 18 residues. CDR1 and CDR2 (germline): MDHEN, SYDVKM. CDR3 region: CASSPTGFQPMRTDTQYF. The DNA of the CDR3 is TGTGCCAGCAGCCCTACAGGGTTTCAGCCGATGCGCACAGATACGCAGTATTTT.

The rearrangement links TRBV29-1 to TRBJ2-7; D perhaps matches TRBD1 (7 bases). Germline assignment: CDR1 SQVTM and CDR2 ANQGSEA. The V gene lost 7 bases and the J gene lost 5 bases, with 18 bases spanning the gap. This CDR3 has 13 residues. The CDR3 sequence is CSGIHRGGNEQYF. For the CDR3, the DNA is TGCAGCGGGATACACAGGGGCGGGAACGAGCAGTACTTC.

CDR3 loop: CASSLGVRGRETQYF. In DNA form, the CDR3 reads TGTGCCAGCAGTTTAGGGGTGAGGGGAAGGGAGACCCAGTACTTC. V gene TRBV27 combines with J gene TRBJ2-5, with D possibly called TRBD1 or TRBD2 (5 bases each). Germline V gene sequence: CDR1 MNHEY, CDR2 SMNVEV (reference sequence). The V gene lost 2 bases and the J gene lost 5 bases, with 15 bases spanning the gap. The CDR3 consists of 15 residues.

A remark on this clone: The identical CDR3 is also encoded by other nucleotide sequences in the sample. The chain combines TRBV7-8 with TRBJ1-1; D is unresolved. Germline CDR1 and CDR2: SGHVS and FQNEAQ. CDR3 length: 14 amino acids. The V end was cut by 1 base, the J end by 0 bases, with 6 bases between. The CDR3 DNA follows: TGTGCCAGCAGCTTAGGTGGTATGAACACTGAAGCTTTCTTT. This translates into CASSLGGMNTEAFF.

CDR3 residues: CASSDETNMNTEAFF. DNA for the CDR3: TGTGCCAGCAGTGACGAGACGAACATGAACACTGAAGCTTTCTTT. The V gene is TRBV25-1, the J gene TRBJ1-1; D uncertain. CDR3 size: 15 residues. CDR1 is MGHDK and CDR2 is SYGVNS in the germline V gene. Trimming cost V 3 bases and J 0 bases, with 11 bases left between them.

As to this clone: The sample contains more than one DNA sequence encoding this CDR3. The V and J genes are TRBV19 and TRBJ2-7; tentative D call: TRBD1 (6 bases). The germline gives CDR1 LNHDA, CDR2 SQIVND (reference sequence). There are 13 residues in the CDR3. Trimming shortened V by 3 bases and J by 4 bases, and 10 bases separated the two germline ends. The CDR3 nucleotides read TGTGCCAGTAGTATCGGCGGACAGTACGAGCAGTACTTC. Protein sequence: CASSIGGQYEQYF.

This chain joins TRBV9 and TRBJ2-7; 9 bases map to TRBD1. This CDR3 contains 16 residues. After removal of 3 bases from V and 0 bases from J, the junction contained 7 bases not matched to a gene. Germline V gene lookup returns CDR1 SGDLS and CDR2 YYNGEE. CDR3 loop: CASSATGGVSSYEQYF. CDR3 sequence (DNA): TGTGCCAGCAGCGCCACAGGGGGCGTGAGCTCCTACGAGCAGTACTTC.